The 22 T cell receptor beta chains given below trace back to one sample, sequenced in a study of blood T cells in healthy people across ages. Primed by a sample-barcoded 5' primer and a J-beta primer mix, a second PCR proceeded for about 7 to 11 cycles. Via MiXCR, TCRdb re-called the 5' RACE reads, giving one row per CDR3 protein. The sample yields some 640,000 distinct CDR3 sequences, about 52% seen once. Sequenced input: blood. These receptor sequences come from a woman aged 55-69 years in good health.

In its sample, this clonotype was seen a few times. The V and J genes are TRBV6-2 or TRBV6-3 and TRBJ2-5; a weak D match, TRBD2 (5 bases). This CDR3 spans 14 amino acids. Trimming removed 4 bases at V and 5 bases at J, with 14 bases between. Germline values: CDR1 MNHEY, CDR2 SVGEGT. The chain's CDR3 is CASSLAPSWETQYF. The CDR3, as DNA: TGTGCCAGCAGTTTAGCGCCCTCCTGGGAGACCCAGTACTTC.

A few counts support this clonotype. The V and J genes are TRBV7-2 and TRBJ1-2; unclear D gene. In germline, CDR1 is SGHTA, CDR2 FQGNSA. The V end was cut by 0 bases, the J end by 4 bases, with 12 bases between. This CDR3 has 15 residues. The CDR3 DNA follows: TGTGCCAGCAGCTTAGCGGGCCGAGAGGGCTATGGCTACACCTTC. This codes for CASSLAGREGYGYTF. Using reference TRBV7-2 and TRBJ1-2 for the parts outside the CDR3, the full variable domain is GAGVSQSPSNKVTEKGKDVELRCDPISGHTALYWYRQSLGQGLEFLIYFQGNSAPDKSGLPSDRFSAERTGGSVSTLTIQRTQQEDSAVYLCASSLAGREGYGYTFGSGTRLTVV.

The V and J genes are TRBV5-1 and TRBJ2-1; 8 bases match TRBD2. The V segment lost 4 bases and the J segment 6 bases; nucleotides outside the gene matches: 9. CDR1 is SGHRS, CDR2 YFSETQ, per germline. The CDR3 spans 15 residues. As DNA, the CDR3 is TGCGCCAGCAGCCCGCCGGGACTAGTTATCAATGAGCAGTTCTTC. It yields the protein CASSPPGLVINEQFF.

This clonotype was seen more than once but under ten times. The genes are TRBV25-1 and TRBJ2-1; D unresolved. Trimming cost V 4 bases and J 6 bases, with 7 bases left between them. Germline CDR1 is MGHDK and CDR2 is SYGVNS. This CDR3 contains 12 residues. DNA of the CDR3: TGTGCCAGCAGTGGTCAGCCCAATGAGCAGTTCTTC. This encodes CASSGQPNEQFF. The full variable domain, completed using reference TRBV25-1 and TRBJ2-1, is EADIYQTPRYLVIGTGKKITLECSQTMGHDKMYWYQQDPGMELHLIHYSYGVNSTEKGDLSSESTVSRIRTEHFPLTLESARPSHTSQYLCASSGQPNEQFFGPGTRLTVL.

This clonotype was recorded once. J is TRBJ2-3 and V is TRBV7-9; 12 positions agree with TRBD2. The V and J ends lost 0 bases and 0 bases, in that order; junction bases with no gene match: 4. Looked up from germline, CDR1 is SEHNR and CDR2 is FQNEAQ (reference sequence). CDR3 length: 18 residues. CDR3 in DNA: TGTGCCAGCAGCTTAGCGACTAGCGGGAGTCCTAGCACAGATACGCAGTATTTT. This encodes CASSLATSGSPSTDTQYF. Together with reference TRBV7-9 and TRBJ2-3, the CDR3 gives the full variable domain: DTGVSQNPRHKITKRGQNVTFRCDPISEHNRLYWYRQTLGQGPEFLTYFQNEAQLEKSRLLSDRFSAERPKGSFSTLEIQRTEQGDSAMYLCASSLATSGSPSTDTQYFGPGTRLTVL.

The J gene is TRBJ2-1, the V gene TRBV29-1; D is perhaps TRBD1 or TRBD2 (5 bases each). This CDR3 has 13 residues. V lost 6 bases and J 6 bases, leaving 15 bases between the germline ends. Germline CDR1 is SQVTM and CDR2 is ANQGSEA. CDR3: CSVGDQEFNEQFF. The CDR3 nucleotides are TGCAGCGTCGGGGACCAGGAATTCAATGAGCAGTTCTTC.

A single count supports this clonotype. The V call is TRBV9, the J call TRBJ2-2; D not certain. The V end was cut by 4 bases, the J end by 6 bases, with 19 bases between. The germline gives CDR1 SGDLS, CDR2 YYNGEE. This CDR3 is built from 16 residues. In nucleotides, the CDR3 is TGTGCCAGCAGCCGTACGGAGCCCCCTCTCGCCGGGGAGCTGTTTTTT. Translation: CASSRTEPPLAGELFF.

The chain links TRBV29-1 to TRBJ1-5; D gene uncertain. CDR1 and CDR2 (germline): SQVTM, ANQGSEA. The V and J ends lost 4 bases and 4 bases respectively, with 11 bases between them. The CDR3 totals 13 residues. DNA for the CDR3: TGCAGCGTTGTCCTGTCGGGGAATCAGCCCCAGCATTTT. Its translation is CSVVLSGNQPQHF.

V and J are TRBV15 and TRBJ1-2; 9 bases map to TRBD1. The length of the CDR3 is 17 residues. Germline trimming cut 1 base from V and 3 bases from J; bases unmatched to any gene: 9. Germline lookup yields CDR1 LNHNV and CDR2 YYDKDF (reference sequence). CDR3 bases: TGTGCCACCAGCAGAGCAGCCCGGGACAGGGATTACTATGGCTACACCTTC. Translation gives CATSRAARDRDYYGYTF.

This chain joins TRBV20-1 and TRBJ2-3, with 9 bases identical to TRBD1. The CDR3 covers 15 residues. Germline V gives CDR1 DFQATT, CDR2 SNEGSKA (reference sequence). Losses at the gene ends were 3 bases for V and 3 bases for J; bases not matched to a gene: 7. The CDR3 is CSASDDRGYTDTQYF. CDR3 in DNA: TGCAGTGCTAGTGATGACAGGGGGTATACAGATACGCAGTATTTT.

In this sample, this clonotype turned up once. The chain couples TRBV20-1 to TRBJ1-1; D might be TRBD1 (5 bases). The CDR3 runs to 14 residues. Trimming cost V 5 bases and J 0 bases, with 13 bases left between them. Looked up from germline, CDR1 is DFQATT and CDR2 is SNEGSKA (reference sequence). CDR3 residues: CSAPKGSVNTEAFF. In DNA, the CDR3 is TGCAGTGCTCCCAAGGGGTCGGTGAACACTGAAGCTTTCTTT.

The CDR3 DNA is TGTGCCAGAACGCAAAGGACTAGCGGGAGAGGTAATGAGCAGTTCTTC. Protein: CARTQRTSGRGNEQFF. The chain carries TRBV21-1 and TRBJ2-1; TRBD2, the table's D call, lacks a check against the DNA. TRBV21-1 is designated a pseudogene. The CDR3 totals 16 residues.

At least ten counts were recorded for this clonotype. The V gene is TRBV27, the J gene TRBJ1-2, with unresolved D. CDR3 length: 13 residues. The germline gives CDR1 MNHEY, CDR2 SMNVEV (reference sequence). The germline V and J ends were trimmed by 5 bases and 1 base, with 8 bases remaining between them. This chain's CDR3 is CASSPTLNYGYTF. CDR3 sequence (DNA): TGTGCCAGCAGTCCCACCCTTAACTATGGCTACACCTTC.

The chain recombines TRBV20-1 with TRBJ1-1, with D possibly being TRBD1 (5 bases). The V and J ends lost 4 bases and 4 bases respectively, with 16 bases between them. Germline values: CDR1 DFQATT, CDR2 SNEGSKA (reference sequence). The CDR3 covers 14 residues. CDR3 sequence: CSANVGGGLTEAFF. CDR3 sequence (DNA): TGCAGTGCTAACGTTGGGGGAGGCCTCACTGAAGCTTTCTTT.

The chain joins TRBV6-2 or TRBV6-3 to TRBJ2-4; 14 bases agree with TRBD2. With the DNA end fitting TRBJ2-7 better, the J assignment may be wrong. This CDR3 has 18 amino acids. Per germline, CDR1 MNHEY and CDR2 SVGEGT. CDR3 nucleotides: TGTGCCAGCAGGCGAGCTTCCGGGACTAGCGGGAGACTGTCCGAGCAGTACTTC. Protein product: CASRRASGTSGRLSEQYF.

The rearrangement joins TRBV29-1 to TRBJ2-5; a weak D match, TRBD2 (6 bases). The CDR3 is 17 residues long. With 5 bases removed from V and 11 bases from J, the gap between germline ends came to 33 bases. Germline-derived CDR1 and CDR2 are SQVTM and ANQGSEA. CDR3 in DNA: TGCAGCGTTCTCGATTTCCGGGGGACGCGGGGCGACAATGAGCAGTACTTC. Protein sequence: CSVLDFRGTRGDNEQYF.

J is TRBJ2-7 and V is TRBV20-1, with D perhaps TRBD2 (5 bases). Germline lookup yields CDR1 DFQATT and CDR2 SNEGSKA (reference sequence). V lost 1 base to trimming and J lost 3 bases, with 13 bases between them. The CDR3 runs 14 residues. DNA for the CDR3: TGCAGTGCTAGAGCAACTAGTCTTTACTACGAGCAGTACTTC. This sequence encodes CSARATSLYYEQYF.

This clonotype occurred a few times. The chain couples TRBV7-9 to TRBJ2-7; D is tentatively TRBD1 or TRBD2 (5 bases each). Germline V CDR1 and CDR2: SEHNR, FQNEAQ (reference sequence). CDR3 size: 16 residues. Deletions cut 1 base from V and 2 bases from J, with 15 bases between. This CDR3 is CASSLVRGQGPYEQYF. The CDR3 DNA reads TGTGCCAGCAGCTTAGTGAGAGGGCAGGGCCCCTACGAGCAGTACTTC.

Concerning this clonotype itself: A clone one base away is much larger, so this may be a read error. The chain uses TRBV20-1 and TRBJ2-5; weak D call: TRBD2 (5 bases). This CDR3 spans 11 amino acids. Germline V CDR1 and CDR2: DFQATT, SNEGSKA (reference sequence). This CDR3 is CGARVQETQYF. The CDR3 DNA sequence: TGCGGTGCGCGGGTCCAAGAGACCCAGTACTTC.

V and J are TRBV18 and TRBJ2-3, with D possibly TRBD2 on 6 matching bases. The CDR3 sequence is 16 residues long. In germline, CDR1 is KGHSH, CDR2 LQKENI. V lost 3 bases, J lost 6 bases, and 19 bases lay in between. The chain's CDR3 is CASSPQASVTWDTQYF. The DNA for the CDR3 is TGTGCCAGCTCACCCCAAGCTAGCGTAACGTGGGATACGCAGTATTTT.

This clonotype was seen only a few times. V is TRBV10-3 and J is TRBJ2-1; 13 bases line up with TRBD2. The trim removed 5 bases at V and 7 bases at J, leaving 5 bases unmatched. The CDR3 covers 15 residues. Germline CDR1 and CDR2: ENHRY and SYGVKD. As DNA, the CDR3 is TGTGCCATCAGTCCGGGGACTAGCGGGGATAATGAGCAGTTCTTC. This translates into CAISPGTSGDNEQFF.

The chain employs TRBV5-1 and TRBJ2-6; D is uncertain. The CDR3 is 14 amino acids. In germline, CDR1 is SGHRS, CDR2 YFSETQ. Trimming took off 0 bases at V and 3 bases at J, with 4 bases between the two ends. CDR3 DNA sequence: TGCGCCAGCAGCTTGGGGTATGGGGCCAACGTCCTGACTTTC. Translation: CASSLGYGANVLTF.